The 5 T cell receptor beta chains below were found in one sample sequenced in a study of PD-L1 blockade in urothelial cancer. The data were produced by immunoSEQ multiplex PCR, yet TCRdb's version contains in-frame clones alone and is incomplete. Here the sample spans approximately 83,000 clones, roughly 80% being singletons. Time point: peripheral blood 6 weeks after treatment start. This sample comprised PBMCs, obtained around atezolizumab (anti-PD-L1) treatment. These TCRs come from a man aged 70-80 years with urothelial cancer.

The chain links TRBV10-3 to TRBJ1-1, with D possibly being TRBD1 (6 bases). Per germline, CDR1 ENHRY and CDR2 SYGVKD. The CDR3 totals 14 residues. Trimming pared 2 bases from V and 6 bases from J, leaving 13 bases between. The DNA for the CDR3 is TGTGCCATCAGTGAGCCACCAAGGGGGTCTGAAGCTTTCTTT. It specifies CAISEPPRGSEAFF.

The chain combines TRBV9 with TRBJ2-7; D gene uncertain. Germline V gene lookup returns CDR1 SGDLS and CDR2 YYNGEE. The V gene lost 3 bases and the J gene lost 3 bases, with 4 bases spanning the gap. The CDR3 loop spans 11 amino acids. The CDR3 nucleotides are TGTGCCAGCAGCGATAACTACGAGCAGTACTTC. Its protein is CASSDNYEQYF.

The V gene is TRBV7-2, the J gene TRBJ1-1; 8 positions match TRBD1. The CDR3 has 17 residues. The junction had 9 bases not matched to a gene; V was cut back by 0 bases and J by 3 bases. In germline, CDR1 is SGHTA, CDR2 FQGNSA. In DNA, the CDR3 is TGTGCCAGCAGCTTAGCCGGCAGGGGGCCTAGGTACACTGAAGCTTTCTTT. Translating it yields CASSLAGRGPRYTEAFF.

The chain links TRBV19 to TRBJ2-5; the D gene is possibly TRBD2 (5 bases). The CDR3 length is 16 residues. V lost 8 bases and J lost 4, with 23 bases in between. The V gene's germline CDR1 is LNHDA and CDR2 SQIVND (reference sequence). This CDR3 is CASSIRREGPGETQYF. The CDR3 DNA reads TGTGCCAGTTCGATTAGACGGGAAGGGCCTGGAGAGACCCAGTACTTC.

This clone was counted only a few times. V gene TRBV5-1 combines with J gene TRBJ2-5; 10 nucleotides agree with TRBD2. This CDR3 comprises 14 residues. Germline V gives CDR1 SGHRS, CDR2 YFSETQ. V gave up 6 bases and J gave up 2 bases; unmatched junction bases: 4. CDR3 loop: CASTRTSGQETQYF. CDR3 nucleotide sequence: TGCGCCAGCACCAGGACTAGCGGACAAGAGACCCAGTACTTC.